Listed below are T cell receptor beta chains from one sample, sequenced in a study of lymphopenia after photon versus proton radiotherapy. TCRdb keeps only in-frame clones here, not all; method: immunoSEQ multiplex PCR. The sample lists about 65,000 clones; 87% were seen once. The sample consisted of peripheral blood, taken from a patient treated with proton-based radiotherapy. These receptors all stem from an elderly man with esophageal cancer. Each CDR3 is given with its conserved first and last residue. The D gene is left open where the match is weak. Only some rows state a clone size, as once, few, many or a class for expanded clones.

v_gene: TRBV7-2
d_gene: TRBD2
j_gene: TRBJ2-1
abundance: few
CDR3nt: TGTGCCAGCAGCATAGCGGGACTGGGGAACAATGAGCAGTTCTTC
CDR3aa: CASSIAGLGNNEQFF

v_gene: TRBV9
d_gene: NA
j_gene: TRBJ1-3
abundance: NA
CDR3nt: TGTGCCAGCAGCTCACGGGCACTCCACTCTGGAAACACCATATATTTT
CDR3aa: CASSSRALHSGNTIYF

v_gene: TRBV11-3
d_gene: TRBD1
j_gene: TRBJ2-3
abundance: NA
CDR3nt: TGTGCCAGCAGCTCCAGGGGGACAGATACGCAGTATTTT
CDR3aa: CASSSRGTDTQYF

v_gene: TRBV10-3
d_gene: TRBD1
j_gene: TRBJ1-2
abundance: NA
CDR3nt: TGTGCCTCGCGGACAGGGGGGGATGGCTACACCTTC
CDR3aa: CASRTGGDGYTF

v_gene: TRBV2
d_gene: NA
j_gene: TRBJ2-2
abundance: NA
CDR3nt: TGTGCCAGCAGTGGACTACTAGCGAACACCGGGGAGCTGTTTTTT
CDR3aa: CASSGLLANTGELFF

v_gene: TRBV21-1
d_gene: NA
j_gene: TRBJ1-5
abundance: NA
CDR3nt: TGTGCCAGCAGCACTTGGGGACGGACAGACTCCGGGGATCAGCCCCAGCATTTT
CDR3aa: CASSTWGRTDSGDQPQHF

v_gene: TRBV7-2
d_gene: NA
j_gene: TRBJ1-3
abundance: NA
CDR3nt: TGTGCCAGCAGCTTATCGATCCACAGTGGAAACACCATATATTTT
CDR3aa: CASSLSIHSGNTIYF

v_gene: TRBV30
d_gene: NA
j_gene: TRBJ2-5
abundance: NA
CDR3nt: TGTGCCTGGAGCTTTGGGATCCAAGAGACCCAGTACTTC
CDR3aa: CAWSFGIQETQYF

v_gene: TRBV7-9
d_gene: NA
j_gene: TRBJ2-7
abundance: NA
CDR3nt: TGTGCCAGCAGCTTCCTTACCTACGAGCAGTACTTC
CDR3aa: CASSFLTYEQYF

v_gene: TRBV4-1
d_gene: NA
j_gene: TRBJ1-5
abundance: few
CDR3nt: TGCGCCAGCAGCCAGGGATCGTTGAATCAGCCCCAGCATTTT
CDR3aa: CASSQGSLNQPQHF

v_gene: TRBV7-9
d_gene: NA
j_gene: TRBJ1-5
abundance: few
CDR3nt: TGTGCCAGCAGCTACGCCGGGGACCCTTGGCAGCCCCAGCATTTT
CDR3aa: CASSYAGDPWQPQHF

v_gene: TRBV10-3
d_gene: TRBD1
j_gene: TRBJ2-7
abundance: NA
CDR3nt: TGTGCCATCAGTGATTCCCTGGGGACAGGGGACCACGAGCAGTACTTC
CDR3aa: CAISDSLGTGDHEQYF

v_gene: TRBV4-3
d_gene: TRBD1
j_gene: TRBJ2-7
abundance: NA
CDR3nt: TGCGCCAGCAGCATTAGCTCGGGACAGGGCTACGAGCAGTACTTC
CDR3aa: CASSISSGQGYEQYF

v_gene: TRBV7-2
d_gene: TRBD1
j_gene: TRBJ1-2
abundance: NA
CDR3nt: TGTGCCAGCAGCTTAGAAATAGGATACAGGGGGGTCTACTATGGCTACACCTTC
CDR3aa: CASSLEIGYRGVYYGYTF

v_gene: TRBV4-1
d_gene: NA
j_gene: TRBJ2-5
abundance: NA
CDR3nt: TGCGCCAGCAGCCAAGATAACGGTTGGGGAGAGACCCAGTACTTC
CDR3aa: CASSQDNGWGETQYF

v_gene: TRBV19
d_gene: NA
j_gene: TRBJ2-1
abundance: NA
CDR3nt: TGTGCCAGTAGTGCTTGGGGGGGCCTCGATGAGCAGTTCTTC
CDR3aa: CASSAWGGLDEQFF

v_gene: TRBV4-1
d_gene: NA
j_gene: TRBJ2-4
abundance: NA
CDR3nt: TGCGCCAGCAGCCAAGAAGCGAGTCTGAGCATTCAGTACTTC
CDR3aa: CASSQEASLSIQYF

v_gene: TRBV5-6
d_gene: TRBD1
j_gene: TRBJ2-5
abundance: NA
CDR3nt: TGTGCCAGCAGCTTGGGGCCAATTAGGGGGCGGACCCAGTACTTC
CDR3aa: CASSLGPIRGRTQYF

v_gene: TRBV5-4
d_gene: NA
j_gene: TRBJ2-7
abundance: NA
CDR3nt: TGTGCCAGCAGCTTGCGCAGGGGGGTAGACGAGCAGTACTTC
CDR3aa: CASSLRRGVDEQYF

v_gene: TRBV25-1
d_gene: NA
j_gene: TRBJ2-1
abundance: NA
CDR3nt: TGTGCCAGCAGCGACGGGCGTAGGATAACGGTTTACAATGAGCAGTTCTTC
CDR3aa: CASSDGRRITVYNEQFF

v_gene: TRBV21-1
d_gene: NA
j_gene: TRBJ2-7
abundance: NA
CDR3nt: TGTGCCAGCAGCCGACGTACCCCTAGCGGGAGGCATTCCATTCCCTACGAGCAGTACTTC
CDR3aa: CASSRRTPSGRHSIPYEQYF

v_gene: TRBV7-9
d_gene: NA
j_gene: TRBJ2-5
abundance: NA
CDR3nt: TGTGCCAGCAGCTTATACCCAGAAAAAGAGACCCAGTACTTC
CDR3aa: CASSLYPEKETQYF

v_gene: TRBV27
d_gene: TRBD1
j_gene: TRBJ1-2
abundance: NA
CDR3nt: TGTGCCAGCAGTTTCGATACAGGGGGCTATGGCTACACCTTC
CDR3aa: CASSFDTGGYGYTF

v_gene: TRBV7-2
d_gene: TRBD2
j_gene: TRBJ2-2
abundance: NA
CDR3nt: TGTGCCAGCAGGCCGAACGGGGGGGGCACCGGGGAGCTGTTTTTT
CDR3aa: CASRPNGGGTGELFF

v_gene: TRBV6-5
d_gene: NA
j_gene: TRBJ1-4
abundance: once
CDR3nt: TGTGCCAGCAGTTACGAAGGGGTAGATGAAAAACTGTTTTTT
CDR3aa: CASSYEGVDEKLFF

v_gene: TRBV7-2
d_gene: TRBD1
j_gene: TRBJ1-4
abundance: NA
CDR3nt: TGTGCCAGCAGCTCCAGACAGGGGGCGAGTGAAAAACTGTTTTTT
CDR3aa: CASSSRQGASEKLFF

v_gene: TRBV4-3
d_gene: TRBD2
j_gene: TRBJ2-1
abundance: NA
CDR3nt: TGCGCCAGCAGCCAAGATAGACTAGCGGTTCCCTACAATGAGCAGTTCTTC
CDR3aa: CASSQDRLAVPYNEQFF

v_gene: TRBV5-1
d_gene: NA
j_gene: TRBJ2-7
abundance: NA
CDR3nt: TGCGCCAGCAGCTTGGCCTGGAGGGCCAGGAGGAGCTCCTACGAGCAGTACTTC
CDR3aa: CASSLAWRARRSSYEQYF

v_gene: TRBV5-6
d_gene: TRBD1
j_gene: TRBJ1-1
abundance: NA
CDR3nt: TGTGCCAGCAGCAGACTGGACAGGGAGAACACTGAAGCTTTCTTT
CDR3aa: CASSRLDRENTEAFF

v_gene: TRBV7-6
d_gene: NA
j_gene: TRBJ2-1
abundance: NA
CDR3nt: TGTGCCAGCAGCTTAGGGCTGGTGGTTTACCCCTACAATGAGCAGTTCTTC
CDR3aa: CASSLGLVVYPYNEQFF

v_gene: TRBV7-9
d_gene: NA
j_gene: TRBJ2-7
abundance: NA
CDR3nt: TGTGCCAGCAGCCGAGCCCGGGACCTCTTCACCTACGAGCAGTACTTC
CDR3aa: CASSRARDLFTYEQYF

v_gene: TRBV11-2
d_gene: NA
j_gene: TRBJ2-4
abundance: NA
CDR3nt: TGTGCCAGCAGCCGAGCGAACATTCAGTACTTC
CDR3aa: CASSRANIQYF

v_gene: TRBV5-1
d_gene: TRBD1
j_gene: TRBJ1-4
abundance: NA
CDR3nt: TGCGCCAGCAGCTTGGACACAGGGGCTAATGAAAAACTGTTTTTT
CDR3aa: CASSLDTGANEKLFF

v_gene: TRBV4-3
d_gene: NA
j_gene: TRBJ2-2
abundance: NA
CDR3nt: TGCGCCAGCAGCCAAGAACCCCGAGGGACGGGCAACACCGGGGAGCTGTTTTTT
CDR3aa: CASSQEPRGTGNTGELFF

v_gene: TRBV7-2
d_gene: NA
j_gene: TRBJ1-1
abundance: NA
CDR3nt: TGTGCCAGCAGCTTCAGAGACAGACTGAACACTGAAGCTTTCTTT
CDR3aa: CASSFRDRLNTEAFF

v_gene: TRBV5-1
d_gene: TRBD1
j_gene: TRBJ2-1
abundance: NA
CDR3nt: TGCGCCAGCAGCTTAACGACGACAGGGTACAATGAGCAGTTCTTC
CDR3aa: CASSLTTTGYNEQFF

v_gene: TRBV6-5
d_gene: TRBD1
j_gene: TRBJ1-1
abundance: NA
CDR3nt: TGTGCCAGCAGTTCGACAGGGGGTGACACTGAAGCTTTCTTT
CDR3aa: CASSSTGGDTEAFF

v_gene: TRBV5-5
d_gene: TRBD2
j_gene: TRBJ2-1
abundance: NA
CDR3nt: TGTGCCAGCAGCTTCGGGGGGTCTTCCTACAATGAGCAGTTCTTC
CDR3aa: CASSFGGSSYNEQFF

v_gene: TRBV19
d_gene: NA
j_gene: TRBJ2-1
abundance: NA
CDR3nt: TGTGCCAGTAGTATAGCCTACAATGAGCAGTTCTTC
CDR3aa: CASSIAYNEQFF

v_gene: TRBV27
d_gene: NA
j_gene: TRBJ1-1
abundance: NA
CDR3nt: TGTGCCAGCAGTTTAATGGGGGGGCCCGAAGCTTTCTTT
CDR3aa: CASSLMGGPEAFF

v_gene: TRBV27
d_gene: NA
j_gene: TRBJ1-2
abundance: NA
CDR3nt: TGTGCCAGCAGTTTAACGGCAGGGAGCTCCTATGGCTACACCTTC
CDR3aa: CASSLTAGSSYGYTF

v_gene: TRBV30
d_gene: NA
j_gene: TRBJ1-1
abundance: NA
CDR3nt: TGTGCCTGGAGTGTCCTCATGGACACTGAAGCTTTCTTT
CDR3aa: CAWSVLMDTEAFF

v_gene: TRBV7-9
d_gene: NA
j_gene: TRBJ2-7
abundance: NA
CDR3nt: TGTGCCAGCAGCTTAGGGTCTGACCACTCCTACGAGCAGTACTTC
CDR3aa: CASSLGSDHSYEQYF

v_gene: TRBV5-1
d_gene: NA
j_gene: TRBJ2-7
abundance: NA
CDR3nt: TGCGCCAGCACGGGCGACGGATTCTTTTCCTACGAGCAGTACTTC
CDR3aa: CASTGDGFFSYEQYF

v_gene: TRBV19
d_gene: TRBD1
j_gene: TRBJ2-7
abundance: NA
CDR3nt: TGTGCCAGTAGGAAAGAGCAGGGGGCCTACGAGCAGTACTTC
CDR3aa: CASRKEQGAYEQYF

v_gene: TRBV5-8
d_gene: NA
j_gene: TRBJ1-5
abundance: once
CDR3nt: TGTGCCAGCAGCTTGTTTAGGCGCAATCAGCCCCAGCATTTT
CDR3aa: CASSLFRRNQPQHF

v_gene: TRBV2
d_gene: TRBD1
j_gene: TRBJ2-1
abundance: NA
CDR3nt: TGTGCCAGCAGAGCCGACAGGGAAGGTGAGCAGTTCTTC
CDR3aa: CASRADREGEQFF

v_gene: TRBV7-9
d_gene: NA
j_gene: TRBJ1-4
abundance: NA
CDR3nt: TGTGCCAGCAGCTTAGCGGGGGATAGCGAAAAACTGTTTTTT
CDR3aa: CASSLAGDSEKLFF

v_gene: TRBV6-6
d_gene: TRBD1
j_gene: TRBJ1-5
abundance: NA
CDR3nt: TGTGCCAGCAGTTACGAGGGGACAGGGTGGCAGCCCCAGCATTTT
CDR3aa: CASSYEGTGWQPQHF

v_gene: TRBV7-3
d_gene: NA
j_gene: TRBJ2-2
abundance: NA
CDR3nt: TGTGCCAGCAGCCCTAGACATTCGAACACCGGGGAGCTGTTTTTT
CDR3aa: CASSPRHSNTGELFF

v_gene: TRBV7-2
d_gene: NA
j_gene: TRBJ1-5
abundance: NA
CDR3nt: TGTGCCAGCAGCTTAGACGTCCAGAGACATCAGCCCCAGCATTTT
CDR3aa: CASSLDVQRHQPQHF

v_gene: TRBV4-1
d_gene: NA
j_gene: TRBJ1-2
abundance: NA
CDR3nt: TGCGCCAGCAGCCAACCATGGAAGGATTATGGCTACACCTTC
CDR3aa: CASSQPWKDYGYTF

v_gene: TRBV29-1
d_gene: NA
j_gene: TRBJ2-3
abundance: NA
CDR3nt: TGCAGCGTTGAATGGGGGGCAGATACGCAGTATTTT
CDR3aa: CSVEWGADTQYF

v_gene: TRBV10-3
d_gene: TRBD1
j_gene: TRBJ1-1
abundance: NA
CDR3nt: TGTGCCATCAGGGGACAGGGGGCGCTGGTTACTGAAGCTTTCTTT
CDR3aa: CAIRGQGALVTEAFF